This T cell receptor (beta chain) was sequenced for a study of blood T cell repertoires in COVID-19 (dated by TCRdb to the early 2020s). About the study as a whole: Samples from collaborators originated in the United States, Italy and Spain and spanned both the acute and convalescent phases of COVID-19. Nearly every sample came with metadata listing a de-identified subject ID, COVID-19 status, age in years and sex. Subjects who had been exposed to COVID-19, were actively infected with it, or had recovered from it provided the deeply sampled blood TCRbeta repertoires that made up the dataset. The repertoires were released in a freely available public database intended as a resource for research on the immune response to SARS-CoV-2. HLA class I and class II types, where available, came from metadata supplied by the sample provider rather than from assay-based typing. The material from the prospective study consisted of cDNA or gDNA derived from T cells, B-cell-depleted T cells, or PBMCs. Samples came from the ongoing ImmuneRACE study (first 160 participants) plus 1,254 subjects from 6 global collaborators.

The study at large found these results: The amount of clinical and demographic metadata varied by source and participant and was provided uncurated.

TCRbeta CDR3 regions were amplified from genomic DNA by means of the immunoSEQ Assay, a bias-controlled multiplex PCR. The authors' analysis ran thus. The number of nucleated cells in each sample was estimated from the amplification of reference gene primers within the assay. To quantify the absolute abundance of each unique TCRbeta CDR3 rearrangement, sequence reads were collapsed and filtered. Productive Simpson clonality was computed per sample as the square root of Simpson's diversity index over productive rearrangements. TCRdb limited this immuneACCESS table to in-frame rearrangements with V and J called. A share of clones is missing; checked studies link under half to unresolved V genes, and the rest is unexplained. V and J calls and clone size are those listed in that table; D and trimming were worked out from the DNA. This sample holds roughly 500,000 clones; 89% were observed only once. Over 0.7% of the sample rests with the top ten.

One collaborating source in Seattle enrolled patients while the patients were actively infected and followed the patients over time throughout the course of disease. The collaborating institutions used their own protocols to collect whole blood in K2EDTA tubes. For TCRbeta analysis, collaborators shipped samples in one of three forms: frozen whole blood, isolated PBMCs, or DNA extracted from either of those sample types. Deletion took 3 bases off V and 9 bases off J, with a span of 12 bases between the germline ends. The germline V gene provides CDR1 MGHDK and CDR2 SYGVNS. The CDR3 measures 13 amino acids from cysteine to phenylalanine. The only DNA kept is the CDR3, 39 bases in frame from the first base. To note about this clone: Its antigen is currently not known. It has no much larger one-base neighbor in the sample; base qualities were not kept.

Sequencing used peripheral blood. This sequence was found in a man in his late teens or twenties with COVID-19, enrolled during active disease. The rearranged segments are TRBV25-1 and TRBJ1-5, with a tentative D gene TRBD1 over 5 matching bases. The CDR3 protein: CASSEKPGGPQHF. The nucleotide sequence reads TGTGCCAGCAGTGAGAAGCCCGGGGGGCCCCAGCATTTT.